What follows is one T cell receptor beta chain and its context. Antigen unknown. This sample was taken from a study of T cell responses to AZD1222 COVID-19 vaccine. Some second doses came at about 4 weeks and others at about 12 weeks; these were pooled. General study points: Unmutated variant regions reportedly attract nearly half of all spike-specific TCRs.

Method: immunoSEQ multiplex PCR; TCRdb's copy keeps in-frame clones and lacks some. Of 110,000 or so clones listed, around 86% are singletons. The TCR was taken from an adult who received the AZD1222 COVID-19 vaccine. This material consisted of peripheral blood, taken 28 days after the second AZD1222 dose.

The CDR3 nucleotides read TGCGCCAGCAGCTCGCCGGGAGACTCGTCACCCCTCCACTTT. This translates into CASSSPGDSSPLHF. The rearrangement uses TRBV5-1 and TRBJ1-6; the D is unclear. The germline V gene has CDR1 SGHRS and CDR2 YFSETQ. Trimming removed 3 bases at V and 10 bases at J, with 14 bases between. The CDR3 is 14 amino acids. Full variable domain (missing parts from reference TRBV5-1 and TRBJ1-6): KAGVTQTPRYLIKTRGQQVTLSCSPISGHRSVSWYQQTPGQGLQFLFEYFSETQRNKGNFPGRFSGRQFSNSRSEMNVSTLELGDSALYLCASSSPGDSSPLHFGNGTRLTVT.